This entry describes one T cell receptor beta chain. Seattle-derived patients entered the study during active infection and were followed longitudinally. This entry comes from a study of blood T cell repertoires in COVID-19. As for the study in general: The cDNA or gDNA used as material had been derived from T cells, B-cell-depleted T cells, or PBMCs.

Authors' data handling: Amplification of reference gene primers was used by the study to estimate nucleated cell counts. Sequencing was performed with immunoSEQ multiplex PCR; in TCRdb, only in-frame clones are kept and a portion is missing. Clonal size and the V and J genes are those of that table, whereas D and trimming came from the DNA. Among roughly 200,000 clones, 85% to 95% were seen once, and the ten largest hold 0.76%. Germline V gene data show CDR1 as LNHDA and CDR2 as SQIVND (reference sequence). The CDR3 has 15 residues. The trim removed 7 bases at V and 3 bases at J, leaving 10 bases unmatched.

The rearrangement links TRBV19 to TRBJ2-3; 7 nucleotides line up with TRBD2. Sequenced sample: peripheral blood. The receptor's source is a young man with COVID-19, enrolled during active disease. Written as DNA, the CDR3 is TGTGCCAGTACCCTGAGCGGGGTGGAGACAGATACGCAGTATTTT. It codes for CASTLSGVETDTQYF.